This TCR beta chain is from a study of blood T cell repertoires in COVID-19. Study overall: Samples representing acute and convalescent COVID-19 were sourced from the United States, Italy and Spain. PBMCs, B-cell-depleted T cells, or T cells were the source of the cDNA or gDNA that made up the material.

Authors' methods: Scientists estimated how many nucleated cells there were by amplifying reference gene primers. Using immunoSEQ multiplex PCR, the repertoire was profiled, and TCRdb retains in-frame clones only, with some absent. The D gene and trimming were derived from the DNA, and the V and J assignments and clone size from that table. The data show about 59,000 clones, around 73% seen once. After removal of 0 bases from V and 4 bases from J, the junction contained 6 bases not matched to a gene. There are 16 residues in the CDR3. Germline V gene data show CDR1 as LNHNV and CDR2 as YYDKDF (reference sequence).

The sequence was obtained from a man older than 75 with acute or convalescent COVID-19. Sequencing input: peripheral blood. The chain links TRBV15 to TRBJ2-3; 8 bases line up with TRBD2. CDR3 sequence (DNA): TGTGCCACCAGCAGAGATGGGGTAGCGGGATCAGATACGCAGTATTTT. It encodes CATSRDGVAGSDTQYF.